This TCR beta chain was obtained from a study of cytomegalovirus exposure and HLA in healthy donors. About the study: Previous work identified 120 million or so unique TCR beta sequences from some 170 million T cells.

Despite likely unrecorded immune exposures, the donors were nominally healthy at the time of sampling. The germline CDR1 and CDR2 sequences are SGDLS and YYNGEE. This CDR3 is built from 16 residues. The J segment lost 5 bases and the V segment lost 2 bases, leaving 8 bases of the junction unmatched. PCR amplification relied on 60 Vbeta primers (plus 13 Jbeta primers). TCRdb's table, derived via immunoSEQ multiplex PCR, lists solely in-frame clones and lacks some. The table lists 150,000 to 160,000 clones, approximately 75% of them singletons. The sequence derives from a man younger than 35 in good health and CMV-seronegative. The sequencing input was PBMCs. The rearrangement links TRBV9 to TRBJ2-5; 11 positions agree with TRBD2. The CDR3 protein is CASSVYDSGGAETQYF. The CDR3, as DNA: TGTGCCAGCAGCGTCTACGATAGCGGGGGGGCGGAGACCCAGTACTTC.